This T cell receptor beta chain was recovered during a study of CD8 T cells in Susac syndrome. Study in general: Sequenced Susac syndrome patients included over 5 with clinically active disease and eight in remission.

RNA was extracted with the RNeasy kit, and a quantity of roughly 0.45 to 1 ug was reverse transcribed using random hexamers. immunoSEQ multiplex PCR amplified TCR beta CDR3 across 54 Vbeta, 13 Jbeta. TCRdb independently ran MiXCR on the immunoSEQ multiplex PCR reads; one entry per CDR3 protein. The sample carries around 170,000 distinct CDR3 sequences, over 90% recorded once. Input material: CD8+ T cells from PBMCs. The receptor was derived from a human donor with Susac syndrome.

CDR3 sequence: CASSQGRIGGSDNSPLHF. CDR3 bases: TGTGCCAGTAGTCAAGGGCGGATCGGGGGATCGGATAATTCACCCCTCCACTTT. The chain carries TRBV19 and TRBJ1-6; possibly TRBD1 for D (5 bases). Deletions cut 5 bases from V and 5 bases from J, with 22 bases between. Germline V gene lookup returns CDR1 LNHDA and CDR2 SQIVND (reference sequence). This CDR3 has 18 amino acids.